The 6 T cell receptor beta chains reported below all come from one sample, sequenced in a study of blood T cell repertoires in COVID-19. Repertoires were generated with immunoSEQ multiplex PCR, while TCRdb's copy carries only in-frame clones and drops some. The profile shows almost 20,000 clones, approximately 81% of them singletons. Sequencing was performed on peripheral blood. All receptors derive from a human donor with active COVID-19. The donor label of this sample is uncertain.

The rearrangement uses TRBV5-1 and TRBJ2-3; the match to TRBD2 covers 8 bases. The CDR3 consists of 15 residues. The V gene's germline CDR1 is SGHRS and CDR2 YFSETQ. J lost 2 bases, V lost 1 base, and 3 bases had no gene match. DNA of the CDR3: TGCGCCAGCAGCTTGACTAGCGGCGCCACAGATACGCAGTATTTT. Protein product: CASSLTSGATDTQYF.

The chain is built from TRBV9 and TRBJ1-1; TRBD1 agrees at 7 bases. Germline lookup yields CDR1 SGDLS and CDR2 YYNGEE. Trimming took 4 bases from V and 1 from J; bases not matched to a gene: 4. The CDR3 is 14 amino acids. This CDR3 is CASSSRTGNTEAFF. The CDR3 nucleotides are TGTGCCAGCAGCTCTCGGACAGGGAACACTGAAGCTTTCTTT.

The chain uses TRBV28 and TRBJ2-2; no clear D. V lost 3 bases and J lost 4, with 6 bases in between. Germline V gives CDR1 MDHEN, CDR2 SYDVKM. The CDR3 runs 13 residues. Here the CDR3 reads CASSFPGTGELFF. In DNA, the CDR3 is TGTGCCAGCAGTTTCCCGGGCACCGGGGAGCTGTTTTTT.

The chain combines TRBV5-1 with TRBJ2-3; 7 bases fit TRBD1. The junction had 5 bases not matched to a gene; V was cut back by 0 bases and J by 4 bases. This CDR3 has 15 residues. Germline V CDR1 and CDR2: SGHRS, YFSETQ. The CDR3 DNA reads TGCGCCAGCAGCTTGGGAGGGGGCGACCCAGATACGCAGTATTTT. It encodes CASSLGGGDPDTQYF.

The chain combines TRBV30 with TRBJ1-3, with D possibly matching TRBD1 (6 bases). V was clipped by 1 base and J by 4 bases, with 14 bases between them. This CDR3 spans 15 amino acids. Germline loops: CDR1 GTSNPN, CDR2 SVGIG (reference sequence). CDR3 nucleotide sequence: TGTGCCTGGAGTGAACCGGGGGGGGGCGGAAACACCATATATTTT. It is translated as CAWSEPGGGGNTIYF.

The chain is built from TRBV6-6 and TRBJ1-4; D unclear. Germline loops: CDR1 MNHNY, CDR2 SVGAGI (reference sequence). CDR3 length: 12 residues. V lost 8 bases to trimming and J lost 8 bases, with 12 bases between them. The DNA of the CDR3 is TGTGCCAGCTCCGGTACCAGGGAAAAACTGTTTTTT. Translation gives CASSGTREKLFF.